The following is a TCR beta chain sequence with its context. Thyroid surgery had not been preceded by any treatment in any patient. The data were taken from a study of metastatic and nonmetastatic thyroid tumors. The CDR3 totals 14 residues. Trimming pared 6 bases from V and 2 bases from J, leaving 13 bases between. TCRdb re-clonotyped the PCR reads through MiXCR. The data show some 11,000 clones, 20% to 25% seen once. Sequencing was performed on adjacent normal tissue. This receptor was identified in a female donor with papillary thyroid cancer or a benign thyroid nodule (not recorded which). Some clones in this sample may be carry-over from other donors' samples. This chain uses TRBV12-3 or TRBV12-4 with TRBJ1-1; a possible D gene is TRBD1 (5 bases). The CDR3 DNA follows: TGTGCCAGCAGACCTACAGGCTCCAACACTGAAGCTTTCTTT. Amino acids: CASRPTGSNTEAFF.